Below are 9 T cell receptor beta chains sequenced from a single sample in a study of blood T cell repertoires in COVID-19. Clones were read by immunoSEQ multiplex PCR, and TCRdb kept only the in-frame ones, dropping some. The top ten hold 7.8% of the sample, which has around 290,000 clones, about 87% seen once. Sequenced sample: peripheral blood. Receptors originate from a woman in her forties or fifties who had recovered from COVID-19.

This chain joins TRBV7-9 and TRBJ2-2; TRBD1 might be the D (6 bases). Germline assignment: CDR1 SEHNR and CDR2 FQNEAQ (reference sequence). The germline V and J ends were trimmed by 5 bases and 6 bases, with 10 bases remaining between them. The CDR3 spans 13 residues. CDR3 in DNA: TGTGCCAGCAGCCTCAGGGGTCCCGGGGAGCTGTTTTTT. It encodes CASSLRGPGELFF.

The chain links TRBV5-4 to TRBJ2-7; 12 nucleotides match TRBD2. V trimming: 4 bases; J trimming: 2 bases; junction bases outside the gene matches: 4. This CDR3 spans 15 amino acids. The germline gives CDR1 SGHNT, CDR2 YYREEE (reference sequence). This CDR3 is CASSLGTSGPYEQYF. In DNA form, the CDR3 reads TGTGCCAGCAGCCTAGGGACTAGCGGGCCCTACGAGCAGTACTTC. Full variable domain (rest looked up from reference TRBV5-4 and TRBJ2-7): ETGVTQSPTHLIKTRGQQVTLRCSSQSGHNTVSWYQQALGQGPQFIFQYYREEENGRGNFPPRFSGLQFPNYSSELNVNALELDDSALYLCASSLGTSGPYEQYFGPGTRLTVT.

This rearrangement joins TRBV7-9 to TRBJ2-2; tentative D call: TRBD2 (5 bases). CDR3 length: 15 residues. Trimming shortened V by 3 bases and J by 5 bases, and 13 bases separated the two germline ends. CDR1 SEHNR and CDR2 FQNEAQ come from the germline V gene (reference sequence). CDR3 region: CASSLRREITGELFF. Here the CDR3 DNA reads TGTGCCAGCAGCTTGAGAAGGGAGATAACCGGGGAGCTGTTTTTT.

This chain uses TRBV20-1 with TRBJ1-4; 8 bases map to TRBD1. CDR1 and CDR2 (germline): DFQATT, SNEGSKA (reference sequence). V was pared by 3 bases and J by 8 bases, with 5 bases of the junction left unmatched. The CDR3 length is 13 residues. The CDR3 spells CSASQGAFEKLFF. DNA of the CDR3: TGCAGTGCTAGTCAGGGGGCTTTCGAAAAACTGTTTTTT.

This clone was counted a single time. This chain uses TRBV28 with TRBJ2-3, with 10 bases that match TRBD2. Germline CDR1 is MDHEN and CDR2 is SYDVKM. This CDR3 is 15 amino acids long. Germline trimming cut 5 bases from V and 1 base from J; bases unmatched to any gene: 3. CDR3 DNA: TGTGCCAGCAGTCCTAGCGGGAGTGGCACAGATACGCAGTATTTT. Translation: CASSPSGSGTDTQYF.

V usage is TRBV28 and J usage is TRBJ2-3; TRBD1 matches at 9 bases. V trimming: 8 bases; J trimming: 8 bases; junction bases outside the gene matches: 8. This CDR3 spans 13 amino acids. Germline CDR1 and CDR2: MDHEN and SYDVKM. This chain's CDR3 is CASRDRVIGTQYF. CDR3 nucleotide sequence: TGTGCCAGCCGGGACAGGGTTATAGGTACGCAGTATTTT.

The chain combines TRBV24-1 with TRBJ2-2; possible D gene TRBD1, 6 bases. Germline V lookup: CDR1 KGHDR, CDR2 SFDVKD. Trimming left V 2 bases short and J 6 bases short, with 12 bases between. The CDR3 covers 15 residues. CDR3 residues: CATSDYGAGAGELFF. The CDR3 region has the DNA TGTGCCACCAGTGATTACGGGGCAGGGGCCGGGGAGCTGTTTTTT.

V and J are TRBV7-8 and TRBJ2-7; D is perhaps TRBD2 (5 bases). CDR1 and CDR2 from the germline V gene are SGHVS and FQNEAQ. The CDR3 is made up of 14 amino acids. V was clipped by 1 base and J by 4 bases, with 11 bases between them. CDR3 bases: TGTGCCAGCAGCTTAGGGCATTCGGGGTACGAGCAGTACTTC. It encodes CASSLGHSGYEQYF.

The rearrangement uses TRBV30 and TRBJ1-3; no reliable D call. Deletions cut 0 bases from V and 2 bases from J, with 5 bases between. This CDR3 spans 13 amino acids. Germline assignment: CDR1 GTSNPN and CDR2 SVGIG (reference sequence). This CDR3 reads CAWSVAPGNTIYF. DNA of the CDR3: TGTGCCTGGAGTGTAGCTCCTGGAAACACCATATATTTT.